Listed here is a single TCR beta chain. The antigen remains unidentified. In TCRdb, the 5' RACE reads were re-called with MiXCR into one record per CDR3 protein. Of about 220,000 distinct CDR3 sequences in the sample, 7.5% were seen once. This sample was taken from a study of identical twins. Among all donors, each was a healthy Caucasian. Study findings and constraints: The abundant beta clonotypes from cord blood had fewer insertions, and memory repertoires had none of this.

V shed 7 bases and J shed 3 bases, with 17 bases lying between them. The CDR3 has 15 amino acids. Germline values: CDR1 SGHDT, CDR2 YYEEEE. These data were likewise used in another study, on yellow fever vaccine responses in identical twins. In that study: A vaccine T cell response that seemed partly convergent and partly personalized was reported in twins.

This receptor was taken from a woman aged 18-30 years in good health. Sequencing input: memory (CD45RO+) T cells sorted from blood. V usage is TRBV5-6 and J usage is TRBJ2-1, with D unclear. CDR3: CASGPALFCYNEQFF. For the CDR3, the DNA is TGTGCCAGCGGCCCCGCCCTATTCTGCTACAATGAGCAGTTCTTC.